This TCR beta chain was retrieved from a study of identical twins' blood T cells. V dropped 8 bases and J dropped 1 base, with 12 bases sitting between them. The CDR3 totals 14 residues. Germline V lookup: CDR1 LNHDA, CDR2 SQIVND (reference sequence). TCR cDNA libraries were made from RNA using a previously described, modified protocol. TCRdb ran MiXCR on the 5' RACE reads and lists one entry per CDR3 protein. The repertoire holds 300,000 to 400,000 distinct CDR3 sequences, with roughly 27% as singletons. This clonotype was seen a handful of times. Specimen: PBMCs. V usage is TRBV19 and J usage is TRBJ2-4, with D maybe TRBD2 (5 bases). This receptor was taken from a woman aged 18 to 55 in good health. CDR3 DNA: TGTGCCAGTGGGAGTTCATTGGCCAAAAACATTCAGTACTTC. Translating gives CASGSSLAKNIQYF.